These 25 T cell receptor beta chains came from one sample sequenced in a study of cytomegalovirus exposure and HLA in healthy donors. Researchers ran the PCR with 60 Vbeta and 13 Jbeta primers. Repertoires were generated with immunoSEQ multiplex PCR, while TCRdb's copy carries only in-frame clones and drops some. The sample holds roughly 180,000 clones, 80% seen once. What was sequenced was PBMCs. These receptors were obtained from a girl aged 5 to 17 in good health and CMV-seropositive.

The rearrangement joins TRBV27 to TRBJ2-1; 8 bases line up with TRBD2. Germline V gene lookup returns CDR1 MNHEY and CDR2 SMNVEV (reference sequence). Trimming cost V 2 bases and J 2 bases; bases outside gene matches: 2. The CDR3 covers 15 residues. The CDR3 DNA is TGTGCCAGCAGTTTAGGGACTAGTGCCTACAATGAGCAGTTCTTC. Translated, it gives CASSLGTSAYNEQFF.

The genes are TRBV7-8 and TRBJ2-5; 7 positions match TRBD1. Germline lookup yields CDR1 SGHVS and CDR2 FQNEAQ. The CDR3 consists of 16 residues. The V gene end was trimmed by 1 base and the J gene end by 1 base; junction bases not matched to a gene: 6. The CDR3 here is CASSLGIRDSQETQYF. CDR3 nucleotide sequence: TGTGCCAGCAGCTTAGGAATACGGGACAGCCAAGAGACCCAGTACTTC.

CDR3 sequence reads: CATRSPSDLSYEQYF. CDR3 bases: TGTGCCACCCGGTCCCCTAGCGATCTCTCCTACGAGCAGTACTTC. The chain carries TRBV6-6 and TRBJ2-7, with D possibly matching TRBD2 (6 bases). Germline V gives CDR1 MNHNY, CDR2 SVGAGI (reference sequence). The CDR3 loop spans 15 amino acids. Trimming took 10 bases from V and 0 from J, leaving 19 bases between them.

V gene TRBV5-1 combines with J gene TRBJ2-5; no clear D. The germline V gene has CDR1 SGHRS and CDR2 YFSETQ. Deletions cut 0 bases from V and 1 base from J, with 7 bases between. The CDR3 sequence is 14 residues long. The CDR3 here is CASSLEAIQETQYF. Written as DNA, the CDR3 is TGCGCCAGCAGCTTGGAAGCTATCCAAGAGACCCAGTACTTC.

This clone was found once. This rearrangement joins TRBV7-6 to TRBJ2-1, with D maybe TRBD1 (5 bases). The CDR3 contains 17 residues. CDR1 SGHVS and CDR2 FNYEAQ come from the germline V gene. The germline V and J ends were trimmed by 2 bases and 0 bases, with 14 bases remaining between them. DNA for the CDR3: TGTGCCAGCAGCTTAATAGGGTCAGGGTACTCCTACAATGAGCAGTTCTTC. Its protein product is CASSLIGSGYSYNEQFF.

V gene TRBV5-1 combines with J gene TRBJ1-1; 8 bases are shared with TRBD1. This CDR3 is 17 amino acids long. V shed 4 bases and J 0 bases; nucleotides not matched to a gene: 11. Germline loops: CDR1 SGHRS, CDR2 YFSETQ. The CDR3, as DNA: TGCGCCAGCAGCGGCCGAGGGGGGACAGGTCTGAACACTGAAGCTTTCTTT. This sequence encodes CASSGRGGTGLNTEAFF. Using reference TRBV5-1 and TRBJ1-1 for the parts outside the CDR3, the full variable domain is KAGVTQTPRYLIKTRGQQVTLSCSPISGHRSVSWYQQTPGQGLQFLFEYFSETQRNKGNFPGRFSGRQFSNSRSEMNVSTLELGDSALYLCASSGRGGTGLNTEAFFGQGTRLTVV.

This chain connects TRBV7-9 to TRBJ1-2; D may be TRBD1 (6 bases). The germline V and J ends were trimmed by 1 base and 4 bases, with 10 bases remaining between them. Germline values: CDR1 SEHNR, CDR2 FQNEAQ (reference sequence). This CDR3 region has 14 residues. The CDR3 region is CASSLVTDSYGYTF. The CDR3 DNA sequence: TGTGCCAGCAGCTTAGTTACGGACAGCTATGGCTACACCTTC.

V is TRBV7-9 and J is TRBJ1-3, with D tentatively TRBD1 (5 bases). CDR1 and CDR2 from the germline V gene are SEHNR and FQNEAQ (reference sequence). This CDR3 spans 17 amino acids. V shed 2 bases and J shed 0 bases, with 14 bases lying between them. CDR3 coding DNA: TGTGCCAGCAGCTTAACCTGGGGCGCGAGCTCTGGAAACACCATATATTTT. Translating gives CASSLTWGASSGNTIYF.

The chain couples TRBV4-3 to TRBJ2-7, with 9 bases identical to TRBD1. Germline loops: CDR1 LGHNA, CDR2 YSLEER. With V trimmed by 1 base and J by 1 base, 5 bases remained unmatched. This CDR3 has 16 residues. The DNA of the CDR3 is TGCGCCAGCAGCCAAGGGGGAGGGACAGGGTCCTACGAGCAGTACTTC. Translation: CASSQGGGTGSYEQYF.

The V call is TRBV7-9, the J call TRBJ2-1; possibly TRBD2 for D (5 bases). V dropped 5 bases and J dropped 5 bases, with 16 bases sitting between them. Germline V gene sequence: CDR1 SEHNR, CDR2 FQNEAQ (reference sequence). CDR3 length equals 15 residues. CDR3 protein: CASSDLRLRDNEQFF. The CDR3 DNA reads TGTGCCAGCAGCGACCTAAGGTTGAGGGACAATGAGCAGTTCTTC.

This clone was found a few times. The chain recombines TRBV6-1 with TRBJ1-3; 7 bases are a match to TRBD1. From germline, CDR1 is MNHNS and CDR2 SASEGT. The CDR3 spans 14 residues. The ends lost 6 bases at V and 4 bases at J; junction bases unmatched: 6. The CDR3, as DNA: TGTGCCAGCAGAGTACAGGGGTCGGGAAACACCATATATTTT. Translating it yields CASRVQGSGNTIYF.

This chain links TRBV11-2 with TRBJ2-1; 8 nucleotides match TRBD2. Germline CDR1 and CDR2: SGHAT and FQNNGV. J was trimmed by 13 bases and V by 3 bases; bases with no gene match: 2. The CDR3 runs 11 residues. The CDR3 sequence is CASSLGLDQFF. The CDR3, as DNA: TGTGCCAGCAGCTTGGGACTAGATCAGTTCTTC. Looking up the rest from reference TRBV11-2 and TRBJ2-1 gives the full variable domain: EAGVAQSPRYKIIEKRQSVAFWCNPISGHATLYWYQQILGQGPKLLIQFQNNGVVDDSQLPKDRFSAERLKGVDSTLKIQPAKLEDSAVYLCASSLGLDQFFGPGTRLTVL.

The rearrangement joins TRBV7-2 to TRBJ2-7, with 7 bases lining up with TRBD1. Germline V gene sequence: CDR1 SGHTA, CDR2 FQGNSA. V shed 2 bases, J shed 0 bases, and the junction held 13 bases outside the gene matches. This CDR3 is built from 18 residues. As DNA, the CDR3 is TGTGCCAGCAGCTTACATCTAAGGTCCGGACAGGCCTCCTACGAGCAGTACTTC. Translation: CASSLHLRSGQASYEQYF.

In DNA form, the CDR3 reads TGTGCCAGCTCACCAACAGGGGATCAGCCCCAGCATTTT. This encodes CASSPTGDQPQHF. The chain employs TRBV18 and TRBJ1-5; TRBD1 aligns across 7 bases. The CDR3 spans 13 residues. Trimming removed 2 bases from V and 5 bases from J; junction bases left unmatched: 0. Germline V gene data show CDR1 as KGHSH and CDR2 as LQKENI. Variable domain in full (rest from reference TRBV18 and TRBJ1-5): NAGVMQNPRHLVRRRGQEARLRCSPMKGHSHVYWYRQLPEEGLKFMVYLQKENIIDESGMPKERFSAEFPKEGPSILRIQQVVRGDSAAYFCASSPTGDQPQHFGDGTRLSIL.

J is TRBJ2-7 and V is TRBV19; 8 bases agree with TRBD1. V shed 5 bases and J 5 bases; nucleotides not matched to a gene: 5. CDR1 is LNHDA and CDR2 is SQIVND in the germline V gene (reference sequence). The CDR3 runs to 13 residues. CDR3 loop: CASSRGQGNEQYF. The CDR3 DNA sequence: TGTGCCAGTAGTCGAGGACAGGGCAACGAGCAGTACTTC.

The rearrangement links TRBV19 to TRBJ2-3; D may be TRBD2 (6 bases). The CDR3 spans 20 residues. CDR1 is LNHDA and CDR2 is SQIVND in the germline V gene (reference sequence). Trimming cost V 3 bases and J 5 bases, with 30 bases left between them. This CDR3 reads CASSINGPGVVTHKGDTQYF. DNA for the CDR3: TGTGCCAGTAGTATTAATGGTCCGGGGGTAGTCACACACAAGGGAGATACGCAGTATTTT.

The table lists this clone with a count of one. This chain uses TRBV5-1 with TRBJ2-5, with 10 bases that match TRBD2. V shed 6 bases, J shed 4 bases, and the junction held 6 bases outside the gene matches. This CDR3 contains 14 residues. Per germline, CDR1 SGHRS and CDR2 YFSETQ. CDR3 protein: CASNLAGVGETQYF. The CDR3 region has the DNA TGCGCCAGCAACCTAGCGGGAGTGGGAGAGACCCAGTACTTC.

V gene TRBV7-9 combines with J gene TRBJ2-2, with TRBD2 matching over 8 bases. Germline V gene data show CDR1 as SEHNR and CDR2 as FQNEAQ (reference sequence). V gave up 0 bases and J gave up 6 bases; unmatched junction bases: 3. CDR3 length equals 15 residues. CDR3 sequence (DNA): TGTGCCAGCAGCTTAGCGAGCGGGAGTCCCGGGGAGCTGTTTTTT. Translated: CASSLASGSPGELFF.

This clone appeared once. The chain combines TRBV13 with TRBJ1-2, with 11 positions matching TRBD1. Germline-derived CDR1 and CDR2 are PRHDT and FYEKMQ (reference sequence). Losses at the gene ends were 5 bases for V and 2 bases for J; bases not matched to a gene: 7. The CDR3 is 16 amino acids. CDR3 bases: TGTGCCAGCAGCCTCGGGACAGGGGGTAGGAACTATGGCTACACCTTC. This encodes CASSLGTGGRNYGYTF.

The gene calls are TRBV11-2 and TRBJ2-7; TRBD2 might be the D (5 bases). V was pared by 0 bases and J by 0 bases, with 12 bases between. Germline V gives CDR1 SGHAT, CDR2 FQNNGV. There are 16 residues in the CDR3. The CDR3 loop is CASSLDLRVSSYEQYF. DNA of the CDR3: TGTGCCAGCAGCTTAGATCTGAGGGTGAGCTCCTACGAGCAGTACTTC.

This clone has a handful of counts. This sequence joins TRBV5-1 and TRBJ1-4, with 8 bases aligning to TRBD1. Trimming cost V 7 bases and J 3 bases; bases outside gene matches: 8. Germline CDR1 SGHRS, CDR2 YFSETQ. CDR3 length: 15 amino acids. The CDR3 DNA sequence: TGCGCCAGCCGGACTGGGGACAGGCCTAATGAAAAACTGTTTTTT. Translating gives CASRTGDRPNEKLFF. The whole variable domain, remainder taken from reference TRBV5-1 and TRBJ1-4, is KAGVTQTPRYLIKTRGQQVTLSCSPISGHRSVSWYQQTPGQGLQFLFEYFSETQRNKGNFPGRFSGRQFSNSRSEMNVSTLELGDSALYLCASRTGDRPNEKLFFGSGTQLSVL.

This chain links TRBV6-5 with TRBJ1-6; D gene ambiguous. The germline gives CDR1 MNHEY, CDR2 SVGAGI. Trimming took off 5 bases at V and 7 bases at J, with 15 bases between the two ends. The CDR3 covers 15 residues. The CDR3 loop is CASSRLPGSNSPLHF. The DNA of the CDR3 is TGTGCCAGCAGTCGCCTCCCGGGGTCCAATTCACCCCTCCACTTT.

This clone was seen only a few times. The V and J genes are TRBV18 and TRBJ2-7; 9 positions match TRBD1. With V trimmed by 2 bases and J by 5 bases, 4 bases remained unmatched. This CDR3 comprises 14 residues. Germline V gives CDR1 KGHSH, CDR2 LQKENI. The CDR3 loop is CASSPSGQGNEQYF. The CDR3 DNA is TGTGCCAGCTCACCAAGCGGACAGGGGAACGAGCAGTACTTC.

J is TRBJ1-1 and V is TRBV11-2; weak D call: TRBD1 (5 bases). This CDR3 is built from 14 residues. The germline V and J ends were trimmed by 2 bases and 0 bases, with 7 bases remaining between them. Germline V gene data show CDR1 as SGHAT and CDR2 as FQNNGV. The CDR3 coding sequence is TGTGCCAGCAGCTTAAGGGGTATGAACACTGAAGCTTTCTTT. Translated, it gives CASSLRGMNTEAFF.

The rearrangement links TRBV4-2 to TRBJ2-2; 7 nucleotides match TRBD2. Germline V gives CDR1 LGHNA, CDR2 YNFKEQ. The CDR3 extends over 18 amino acids. With V trimmed by 2 bases and J by 6 bases, 15 bases remained unmatched. Here the CDR3 reads CASSQIAGTTGVAGELFF. The CDR3 DNA is TGTGCCAGCAGCCAAATCGCCGGGACTACCGGGGTAGCCGGGGAGCTGTTTTTT.